This TCR beta chain was found in a study of T cell responses to AZD1222 COVID-19 vaccine. Study-wide points: Dominant CD4 TCR responses targeted spike regions 160-218 and 743-854. Nearly half of spike-specific TCRs reportedly target variant regions that are unmutated in the B.1.351 and B.1.1.7 variants. Donors skewed white British and female; clonal diversity was possibly underestimated.

The CDR3 is 15 residues long. Trimming took off 3 bases at V and 1 base at J, with 10 bases between the two ends. Germline loops: CDR1 SGHTA, CDR2 FQGNSA. Regarding this clone: Its antigen is undetermined.

Sequenced by immunoSEQ multiplex PCR; TCRdb stores in-frame clones only, minus some. Of under 200,000 clones in the sample, approximately 90% were seen once. This chain links TRBV7-2 with TRBJ2-1, with D possibly matching TRBD1 (6 bases). The source was peripheral blood, collected 28 days after the second dose of the MenACWY control vaccine. This receptor was obtained from an adult who received the MenACWY meningococcal vaccine as a control. CDR3 nucleotides: TGTGCCAGCAGCTTTAAGGGGGAGTCCTACAATGAGCAGTTCTTC. As protein: CASSFKGESYNEQFF.